These 16 T cell receptor beta chains came from one sample sequenced in a study of PD-L1 blockade in urothelial cancer. Assay: immunoSEQ multiplex PCR; the TCRdb copy retains only in-frame clones and omits some. The repertoire holds about 88,000 clones, 90% seen once, with 8% to 9.5% in the top ten. Specimen: PBMCs, collected around atezolizumab (anti-PD-L1) treatment. The receptor set was obtained from a man aged 60 to 69 with urothelial cancer.

The V and J genes are TRBV16 and TRBJ2-7; D is perhaps TRBD1 (6 bases). The CDR3 extends over 15 amino acids. Per the germline V gene, CDR1 is KGHSY and CDR2 is FQNENV. V lost 2 bases, J lost 3 bases, and 14 bases lay in between. This chain's CDR3 is CASSQSPQGLYEQYF. The CDR3 nucleotides read TGTGCCAGCAGCCAAAGTCCCCAGGGGCTCTACGAGCAGTACTTC.

The chain has TRBV6-1 and TRBJ1-5, with D maybe TRBD1 (6 bases). V shed 6 bases and J shed 1 base, with 13 bases lying between them. CDR3 length: 15 amino acids. Germline V CDR1 and CDR2: MNHNS, SASEGT. CDR3 region: CASRYRESSNQPQHF. As DNA, the CDR3 is TGTGCCAGCAGATACAGGGAGTCGAGCAATCAGCCCCAGCATTTT.

The genes are TRBV2 and TRBJ2-3; TRBD2 agrees at 8 bases. V lost 10 bases and J lost 5; bases outside the gene matches: 14. Germline V gene data show CDR1 as SNHLY and CDR2 as FYNNEI. The CDR3 runs 15 residues. The chain's CDR3 is CATEGSGGSVDTQYF. In nucleotides, the CDR3 is TGTGCCACGGAGGGGAGCGGGGGCTCAGTAGATACGCAGTATTTT.

The gene calls are TRBV6-1 and TRBJ2-7, with unresolved D. The length of the CDR3 is 13 residues. Deletions cut 2 bases from V and 2 bases from J, with 7 bases between. Germline CDR1 MNHNS, CDR2 SASEGT. DNA of the CDR3: TGTGCCAGCAGTGAAACAGAAACCTACGAGCAGTACTTC. Residues: CASSETETYEQYF.

The CDR3 reads CASSLGGAGRETQYF. The CDR3 nucleotides read TGTGCCAGCAGCCTAGGGGGGGCTGGGAGGGAGACCCAGTACTTC. J is TRBJ2-5 and V is TRBV28; D possibly corresponds to TRBD2 (7 bases). CDR1 and CDR2 (germline): MDHEN, SYDVKM. Trimming took off 6 bases at V and 5 bases at J, with 19 bases between the two ends. This CDR3 spans 15 amino acids.

This rearrangement joins TRBV10-3 to TRBJ1-1; weak D call: TRBD1 (5 bases). The V and J ends lost 11 bases and 0 bases respectively, with 10 bases between them. This CDR3 has 12 amino acids. Germline V gene data show CDR1 as ENHRY and CDR2 as SYGVKD. The CDR3 loop reads CASGGLNTEAFF. The DNA of the CDR3 is TGTGCCTCGGGGGGTCTGAACACTGAAGCTTTCTTT.

The chain employs TRBV6-5 and TRBJ2-6, with 9 nucleotides matching TRBD2. In germline, CDR1 is MNHEY, CDR2 SVGAGI. CDR3 length: 16 residues. Germline trimming cut 3 bases from V and 2 bases from J; bases unmatched to any gene: 2. The CDR3 here is CASSYSGSAGANVLTF. Written as DNA, the CDR3 is TGTGCCAGCAGTTATAGCGGGAGCGCTGGGGCCAACGTCCTGACTTTC.

This chain links TRBV28 with TRBJ2-4; tentative D call: TRBD1 (6 bases). V was shortened by 3 bases and J by 2 bases, with 11 bases between the two germline ends. CDR3 size: 15 residues. Germline CDR1 MDHEN, CDR2 SYDVKM. The chain's CDR3 is CASSLGAVTKNIQYF. CDR3 in DNA: TGTGCCAGCAGTTTGGGGGCGGTGACCAAAAACATTCAGTACTTC.

The V gene is TRBV2, the J gene TRBJ2-5, with 9 bases matching TRBD1. The junction had 2 bases not matched to a gene; V was cut back by 4 bases and J by 2 bases. The CDR3 totals 14 residues. The V gene's germline CDR1 is SNHLY and CDR2 FYNNEI. The CDR3 DNA sequence: TGTGCCAGCAGTGGGGACAGGGATCAAGAGACCCAGTACTTC. Protein sequence: CASSGDRDQETQYF.

The chain uses TRBV11-2 and TRBJ2-7, with 9 bases fitting TRBD1. The CDR3 length is 16 residues. In germline, CDR1 is SGHAT, CDR2 FQNNGV. J was trimmed by 2 bases and V by 4 bases; bases with no gene match: 9. The CDR3 loop is CASSSRDRALTYEQYF. Written as DNA, the CDR3 is TGTGCCAGCAGCTCCCGGGACAGGGCGTTGACCTACGAGCAGTACTTC.

V and J are TRBV6-1 and TRBJ1-4; D remains unclear. This CDR3 is 13 amino acids long. The germline V gene has CDR1 MNHNS and CDR2 SASEGT. V was trimmed by 2 bases and J by 8 bases, leaving 9 bases between them. Here the CDR3 reads CASSEIRFEKLFF. CDR3 coding DNA: TGTGCCAGCAGTGAAATTCGGTTCGAAAAACTGTTTTTT.

CDR3 DNA sequence: TGCGCCAGCAGCTTGGGACCGACTAGCGGGAGCACAGATACGCAGTATTTT. Its protein product is CASSLGPTSGSTDTQYF. The rearrangement links TRBV5-1 to TRBJ2-3, with TRBD2 matching 10 bases. There are 17 residues in the CDR3. Losses at the gene ends were 0 bases for V and 0 bases for J; bases not matched to a gene: 4. CDR1 is SGHRS and CDR2 is YFSETQ in the germline V gene.

CDR3 in amino acids: CASSQDRQLTMYYNEQFF. The CDR3 nucleotides are TGCGCCAGCAGCCAAGATCGGCAACTAACTATGTACTACAATGAGCAGTTCTTC. This chain joins TRBV4-3 and TRBJ2-1; D is unclear. V was trimmed by 0 bases and J by 3 bases, leaving 18 bases between them. The length of the CDR3 is 18 residues. The germline V gene has CDR1 LGHNA and CDR2 YSLEER.

This clone has only one observation. The rearrangement uses TRBV7-2 and TRBJ2-5; TRBD2 matches at 8 bases. The length of the CDR3 is 15 residues. Germline CDR1 and CDR2: SGHTA and FQGNSA. V trimming: 4 bases; J trimming: 1 base; junction bases outside the gene matches: 5. CDR3 residues: CASSSSLAGQETQYF. Written as DNA, the CDR3 is TGTGCCAGCAGCTCGAGTCTAGCGGGCCAAGAGACCCAGTACTTC. Combining the CDR3 with reference TRBV7-2 and TRBJ2-5 gives the whole variable domain GAGVSQSPSNKVTEKGKDVELRCDPISGHTALYWYRQSLGQGLEFLIYFQGNSAPDKSGLPSDRFSAERTGGSVSTLTIQRTQQEDSAVYLCASSSSLAGQETQYFGPGTRLLVL.

The CDR3 loop reads CASSDGVGKEKLFF. Written as DNA, the CDR3 is TGTGCCAGCAGTGACGGGGTGGGGAAAGAAAAACTGTTTTTT. V usage is TRBV6-1 and J usage is TRBJ1-4; no reliable D call. Germline-derived CDR1 and CDR2 are MNHNS and SASEGT. The CDR3 runs 14 residues. The germline V and J ends were trimmed by 3 bases and 8 bases, with 13 bases remaining between them.

J is TRBJ1-1 and V is TRBV19; D possibly corresponds to TRBD1 (5 bases). Germline-derived CDR1 and CDR2 are LNHDA and SQIVND (reference sequence). Trimming stripped 1 base from V and 5 bases from J, with 14 bases between. The CDR3 runs to 15 residues. CDR3 in DNA: TGTGCCAGTAGTATAGGTACGGGCGGGGGGACTGAAGCTTTCTTT. Translating gives CASSIGTGGGTEAFF.